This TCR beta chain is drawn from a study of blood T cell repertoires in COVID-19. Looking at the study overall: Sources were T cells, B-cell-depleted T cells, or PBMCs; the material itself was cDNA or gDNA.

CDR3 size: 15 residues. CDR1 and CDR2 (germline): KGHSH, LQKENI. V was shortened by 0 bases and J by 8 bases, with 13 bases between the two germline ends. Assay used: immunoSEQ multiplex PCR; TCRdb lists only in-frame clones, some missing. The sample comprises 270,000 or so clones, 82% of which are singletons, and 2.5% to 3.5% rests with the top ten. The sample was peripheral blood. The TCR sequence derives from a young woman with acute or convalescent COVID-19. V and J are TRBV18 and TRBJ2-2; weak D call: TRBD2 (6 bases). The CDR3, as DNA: TGTGCCAGCTCACCACCGGGACTCATGCTGGGGGAGCTGTTTTTT. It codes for CASSPPGLMLGELFF.